This T cell receptor beta chain derives from a study of CD8 T cells in Susac syndrome. Study outcomes and limitations: That the number of individuals in its TCR sequencing and HLA analysis was relatively small was acknowledged by the study.

Random-hexamer reverse transcription was applied to about 0.45 to 1 ug RNA. Multiplex immunoSEQ PCR targeted 54 Vbeta and 13 Jbeta TCR beta segments. TCRdb re-called the immunoSEQ multiplex PCR reads through MiXCR, storing one row per CDR3 protein. The table lists about 150,000 distinct CDR3 sequences, around 96% of them singletons. Per the germline V gene, CDR1 is SGDLS and CDR2 is YYNGEE. The CDR3 is 16 residues long. The ends were cut back, 0 bases at V and 1 base at J, with 13 bases in the middle. With regard to this clonotype: The antigen is unknown.

The diagnostic criteria were recently defined, and patients with Susac syndrome met them for definite or probable disease. TEMRA cells were FACS-enriched, unlike CD8+ and CD4+ T cells, which were negatively isolated. The V and J genes are TRBV9 and TRBJ2-5; D unresolved. The TCR sequence derives from a human donor with Susac syndrome. Material: CD4+ T cells from PBMCs. The CDR3 nucleotides read TGTGCCAGCAGCGTAGCCCCAGGCCGATCCCAAGAGACCCAGTACTTC. It translates to CASSVAPGRSQETQYF.